These 16 T cell receptor beta chains share one sample of origin, sequenced in a study of beta chain features in type 1 diabetes. TCRB transcripts that were expressed got sequenced, as all of the isolated RNA had been reverse transcribed. The repertoire was sequenced with immunoSEQ multiplex PCR; TCRdb's copy has only in-frame clones and lacks some. Of approximately 380,000 clones listed, about 16% are singletons. Sequencing input: naive CD4+ T cells from blood. These receptors came from a woman under 30 in good health.

The chain couples TRBV30 to TRBJ1-5, with TRBD1 as a possible D gene (6 bases). This CDR3 region has 15 residues. The germline V gene encodes CDR1 GTSNPN and CDR2 SVGIG (reference sequence). V was trimmed by 1 base and J by 0 bases, leaving 10 bases between them. This chain's CDR3 is CAWSADRHSNQPQHF. The CDR3 DNA follows: TGTGCCTGGAGTGCCGACAGGCATAGCAATCAGCCCCAGCATTTT.

Only a few counts were recorded for this clone. The chain employs TRBV25-1 and TRBJ1-5; 9 bases are shared with TRBD1. The junction had 4 bases not matched to a gene; V was cut back by 3 bases and J by 4 bases. The CDR3 covers 15 residues. The germline gives CDR1 MGHDK, CDR2 SYGVNS. CDR3 sequence reads: CASSEGTGNNQPQHF. In DNA, the CDR3 is TGTGCCAGCAGTGAGGGGACAGGGAATAATCAGCCCCAGCATTTT.

This clone has only a few counts. V gene TRBV7-3 combines with J gene TRBJ2-3, with TRBD1 matching over 7 bases. CDR1 and CDR2 from the germline V gene are SGHTA and FQGTGA. The junction had 2 bases not matched to a gene; V was cut back by 5 bases and J by 3 bases. CDR3 length equals 13 residues. The CDR3 is CASSTTGTDTQYF. As DNA, the CDR3 is TGTGCCAGCAGCACGACAGGGACAGATACGCAGTATTTT.

With respect to this clone: Distinct nucleotide sequences in the sample also encode this CDR3. This sequence joins TRBV5-1 and TRBJ2-3; no clear D. Germline values: CDR1 SGHRS, CDR2 YFSETQ. The CDR3 has 12 residues. V was trimmed by 2 bases and J by 2 bases, leaving 3 bases between them. CDR3 coding DNA: TGCGCCAGCAGCTTAGCCACAGATACGCAGTATTTT. Protein sequence: CASSLATDTQYF.

This clone was counted only a few times. The rearrangement joins TRBV5-6 to TRBJ1-2; 7 bases are shared with TRBD1. Looked up from germline, CDR1 is SGHDT and CDR2 is YYEEEE. This CDR3 spans 16 amino acids. Germline trimming cut 6 bases from V and 5 bases from J; bases unmatched to any gene: 16. CDR3 DNA sequence: TGTGCCAGCACCCCTATTACAGGGGTCAGGAGTTATGGCTACACCTTC. As protein: CASTPITGVRSYGYTF.

The V gene is TRBV29-1, the J gene TRBJ2-1; D is perhaps TRBD1 (7 bases). Germline assignment: CDR1 SQVTM and CDR2 ANQGSEA. With 2 bases removed from V and 4 bases from J, the gap between germline ends came to 9 bases. This CDR3 comprises 13 residues. The CDR3 protein is CSVEQGGYNEQFF. CDR3 sequence (DNA): TGCAGCGTTGAACAGGGGGGATACAATGAGCAGTTCTTC.

There are a few counts of this clone. V is TRBV5-4 and J is TRBJ2-3; 7 bases match TRBD2. There are 15 residues in the CDR3. V gave up 2 bases and J gave up 2 bases; unmatched junction bases: 5. Germline CDR1 and CDR2: SGHNT and YYREEE (reference sequence). The CDR3 reads CASSFSSGITDTQYF. CDR3 nucleotide sequence: TGTGCCAGCAGCTTTTCGAGCGGGATCACAGATACGCAGTATTTT. The full variable domain, in which reference TRBV5-4 and TRBJ2-3 provide the parts outside the CDR3, is ETGVTQSPTHLIKTRGQQVTLRCSSQSGHNTVSWYQQALGQGPQFIFQYYREEENGRGNFPPRFSGLQFPNYSSELNVNALELDDSALYLCASSFSSGITDTQYFGPGTRLTVL.

The genes are TRBV23-1 and TRBJ2-3, with D tentatively TRBD2 (6 bases). TRBV23-1 is placed among ORFs of uncertain function. The germline V and J ends were trimmed by 2 bases and 6 bases, with 21 bases remaining between them. The CDR3 length is 17 residues. The CDR3 sequence: CASSQDSGSYPWDTQYF. CDR3 nucleotide sequence: TGCGCCAGCAGTCAAGATAGCGGAAGCTACCCTTGGGATACGCAGTATTTT.

The V call is TRBV18, the J call TRBJ2-1; 7 nucleotides agree with TRBD2. The CDR3 consists of 17 residues. Germline CDR1 and CDR2: KGHSH and LQKENI. V lost 1 base, J lost 5 bases, and 11 bases stayed unmatched. CDR3 DNA: TGTGCCAGCTCACCACGGGGACTATCGGGGGTTAACAATGAGCAGTTCTTC. As protein: CASSPRGLSGVNNEQFF.

The rearrangement links TRBV9 to TRBJ1-1; TRBD1 might be the D (5 bases). There are 13 residues in the CDR3. Germline CDR1 reads SGDLS; CDR2 reads YYNGEE. V was cut by 0 bases and J by 10 bases, with 13 bases left in between. CDR3 DNA sequence: TGTGCCAGCAGCGTAGAGGAGGGGAGGAGAGCTTTCTTT. Translation: CASSVEEGRRAFF.

The CDR3 region is CASSAPGQGVTGELFF. DNA of the CDR3: TGTGCCAGCAGCGCTCCGGGACAGGGCGTTACCGGGGAGCTGTTTTTT. The V and J genes are TRBV11-2 and TRBJ2-2; TRBD1 matches at 9 bases. V was pared by 5 bases and J by 5 bases, with 9 bases of the junction left unmatched. Germline lookup yields CDR1 SGHAT and CDR2 FQNNGV. CDR3 length: 16 amino acids.

Only a few counts were recorded for this clone. This chain links TRBV2 with TRBJ2-1; 10 bases agree with TRBD2. Germline V lookup: CDR1 SNHLY, CDR2 FYNNEI. The CDR3 length is 14 residues. The junction had 7 bases not matched to a gene; V was cut back by 6 bases and J by 8 bases. Here the CDR3 reads CASRGGLAVHEQFF. CDR3 sequence (DNA): TGTGCCAGCAGGGGCGGACTAGCGGTCCATGAGCAGTTCTTC.

The chain employs TRBV30 and TRBJ1-2, with 9 nucleotides matching TRBD1. The germline V gene has CDR1 GTSNPN and CDR2 SVGIG (reference sequence). The length of the CDR3 is 13 residues. V was clipped by 0 bases and J by 11 bases; unmatched bases: 7. The CDR3 bases are TGTGCCTGGAGTGTACTTGGACAGGGGAGTTACACCTTC. Its protein is CAWSVLGQGSYTF. Filled out from reference TRBV30 and TRBJ1-2, the complete variable domain reads SQTIHQWPATLVQPVGSPLSLECTVEGTSNPNLYWYRQAAGRGLQLLFYSVGIGQISSEVPQNLSASRPQDRQFILSSKKLLLSDSGFYLCAWSVLGQGSYTFGSGTRLTVV.

The chain combines TRBV7-8 with TRBJ1-3; D possibly corresponds to TRBD1 (5 bases). The CDR3 is made up of 15 amino acids. From germline, CDR1 is SGHVS and CDR2 FQNEAQ. V lost 6 bases, J lost 0 bases, and 12 bases lay in between. DNA for the CDR3: TGTGCCAGCAGTCGGGGGGAAGGCTCTGGAAACACCATATATTTT. This gives the protein CASSRGEGSGNTIYF.

In the case of this clone: The junction shows a germline mismatch at one end, possibly a read error. The chain has TRBV11-1 and TRBJ2-1; 7 bases agree with TRBD1. This CDR3 comprises 12 residues. In germline, CDR1 is SGHAT, CDR2 FQDESV (reference sequence). Here the CDR3 reads CASRLGGYEQFF. The CDR3, as DNA: TGTGCCAGCAGGTTAGGGGGCTATGAGCAGTTCTTC.

The sample holds a few counts of this clone. The chain is built from TRBV7-9 and TRBJ1-2, with TRBD1 identical over 7 bases. The trim removed 1 base at V and 8 bases at J, leaving 4 bases unmatched. Germline V gene sequence: CDR1 SEHNR, CDR2 FQNEAQ (reference sequence). The CDR3 is made up of 13 amino acids. Written as DNA, the CDR3 is TGTGCCAGCAGCTTAGGACAGGGATCCGGCTACACCTTC. Protein sequence: CASSLGQGSGYTF.